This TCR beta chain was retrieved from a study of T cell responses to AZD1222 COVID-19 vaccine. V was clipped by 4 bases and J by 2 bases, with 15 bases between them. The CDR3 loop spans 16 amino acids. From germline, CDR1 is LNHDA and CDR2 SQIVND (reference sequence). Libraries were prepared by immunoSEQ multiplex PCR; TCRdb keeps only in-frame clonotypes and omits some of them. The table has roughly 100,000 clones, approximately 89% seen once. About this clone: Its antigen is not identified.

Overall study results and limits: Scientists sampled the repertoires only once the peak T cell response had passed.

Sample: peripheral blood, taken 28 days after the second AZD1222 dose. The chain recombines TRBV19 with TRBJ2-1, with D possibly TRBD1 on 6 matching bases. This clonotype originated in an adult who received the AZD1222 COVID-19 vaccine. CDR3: CASSKTGTPTYNEQFF. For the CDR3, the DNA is TGTGCCAGTAGTAAAACCGGGACACCCACCTACAATGAGCAGTTCTTC.